These T cell receptor beta chains were read from a single sample in a study of shared clonotypes between healthy human individuals. The protocol was immunoSEQ multiplex PCR, while the TCRdb copy is restricted to in-frame clones and leaves out a portion. Found here are more than 2,000,000 clones, approximately 93% of them singletons; the top ten hold roughly 0.36%. Sequenced input: naive CD4+ T cells from PBMCs. These receptors all come from a man aged 18 to 35 in good health. Some clones in this sample may be carry-over from other donors' samples. Each CDR3 is given with its conserved first and last residue. Fields, in order: CDR3 protein, CDR3 DNA, clone size, V gene, J gene, D gene. The D gene is left open where the match is weak. Where a row states a size, it is once, few, many or the class of an expanded clone; other rows omit it.

CDR3aa: CSVEGSPGSQETQYF
CDR3nt: TGCAGCGTTGAAGGGTCCCCGGGATCTCAAGAGACCCAGTACTTC
abundance: NA
v_gene: TRBV29-1
j_gene: TRBJ2-5
d_gene: NA

CDR3aa: CASSVVGPGVDSNTEAFF
CDR3nt: TGTGCCAGCAGCGTAGTCGGTCCAGGGGTCGATTCTAACACTGAAGCTTTCTTT
abundance: once
v_gene: TRBV9
j_gene: TRBJ1-1
d_gene: NA

CDR3aa: CASSIPGGLGYGYTF
CDR3nt: TGTGCCAGTTCTATCCCAGGGGGCCTCGGCTATGGCTACACCTTC
abundance: NA
v_gene: TRBV19
j_gene: TRBJ1-2
d_gene: TRBD1

CDR3aa: CASSEWGYGYTF
CDR3nt: TGTGCCAGCAGTGAGTGGGGCTATGGCTACACCTTC
abundance: NA
v_gene: TRBV6-1
j_gene: TRBJ1-2
d_gene: NA

CDR3aa: CASSQINQPQHF
CDR3nt: TGTGCCAGCAGTCAGATCAATCAGCCCCAGCATTTT
abundance: NA
v_gene: TRBV28
j_gene: TRBJ1-5
d_gene: NA

CDR3aa: CASSLIQGGQPQHF
CDR3nt: TGCGCCAGCAGCTTGATACAGGGTGGTCAGCCCCAGCATTTT
abundance: NA
v_gene: TRBV5-1
j_gene: TRBJ1-5
d_gene: NA

CDR3aa: CAWSDWPSGNTDTQYF
CDR3nt: TGTGCCTGGAGTGATTGGCCTAGCGGGAATACGGATACGCAGTATTTT
abundance: NA
v_gene: TRBV30
j_gene: TRBJ2-3
d_gene: TRBD2

CDR3aa: CATSGAAAQNTDTQYF
CDR3nt: TGTGCCACCAGCGGAGCCGCGGCACAGAACACAGATACGCAGTATTTT
abundance: NA
v_gene: TRBV15
j_gene: TRBJ2-3
d_gene: NA

CDR3aa: CASSISGANVLTF
CDR3nt: TGTGCCAGTAGTATTTCTGGGGCCAACGTCCTGACTTTC
abundance: NA
v_gene: TRBV19
j_gene: TRBJ2-6
d_gene: NA

CDR3aa: CASSYGQAQETQYF
CDR3nt: TGTGCCAGCAGTTACGGACAGGCGCAAGAGACCCAGTACTTC
abundance: NA
v_gene: TRBV6-5
j_gene: TRBJ2-5
d_gene: TRBD1

CDR3aa: CASSYLRDYGYTF
CDR3nt: TGTGCCAGCAGTTATCTCCGGGACTATGGCTACACCTTC
abundance: NA
v_gene: TRBV6-5
j_gene: TRBJ1-2
d_gene: NA

CDR3aa: CASSFLAGPFSYEQYF
CDR3nt: TGTGCCAGCAGTTTCCTAGCGGGACCTTTTTCCTACGAGCAGTACTTC
abundance: NA
v_gene: TRBV28
j_gene: TRBJ2-7
d_gene: TRBD2

CDR3aa: CASSPGGGSNQPQHF
CDR3nt: TGTGCCAGCTCACCAGGGGGAGGGAGCAATCAGCCCCAGCATTTT
abundance: NA
v_gene: TRBV18
j_gene: TRBJ1-5
d_gene: NA

CDR3aa: CASSLAAGTGVGETQYF
CDR3nt: TGTGCCAGCAGCTTGGCGGCGGGGACAGGGGTGGGAGAGACCCAGTACTTC
abundance: NA
v_gene: TRBV5-6
j_gene: TRBJ2-5
d_gene: TRBD1

CDR3aa: CASSAGDRPSDEQYF
CDR3nt: TGTGCCAGCAGTGCCGGGGACAGGCCCTCGGACGAGCAGTACTTC
abundance: NA
v_gene: TRBV25-1
j_gene: TRBJ2-7
d_gene: TRBD1

CDR3aa: CASSKTRAINEKLFF
CDR3nt: TGTGCCAGCAGTAAGACCCGGGCCATTAATGAAAAACTGTTTTTT
abundance: few
v_gene: TRBV6-5
j_gene: TRBJ1-4
d_gene: NA

CDR3aa: CASSRTAGGSYEQYF
CDR3nt: TGTGCCAGCAGCCGGACTGCGGGGGGCTCCTACGAGCAGTACTTC
abundance: few
v_gene: TRBV7-9
j_gene: TRBJ2-7
d_gene: TRBD2

CDR3aa: CASSYLGQANEKLFF
CDR3nt: TGTGCCAGCAGTTACCTGGGACAGGCTAATGAAAAACTGTTTTTT
abundance: NA
v_gene: TRBV6-6
j_gene: TRBJ1-4
d_gene: TRBD1